The sequence of this T cell receptor (beta chain) was determined in a study of shared clonotypes between healthy human individuals. Study findings and constraints: Relative to their counterparts shared across all four donors, non-shared clonotypes exhibited diminished generation probabilities.

This clone was picked up a small number of times. As yet, its antigen is unknown. Healthy HIV-negative adults with no recent acute infections or vaccinations were recruited as donors. Trimming left V 5 bases short and J 7 bases short, with 15 bases between. CDR1 and CDR2 from the germline V gene are MDHEN and SYDVKM. This CDR3 contains 13 residues. The authors distributed each subset's genomic DNA evenly over several immunoSEQ plates. The sorted-subset replicate PCRs were given 150 to 250 ng DNA, which is tens of thousands of T cell genomes. TCRdb's table, derived via immunoSEQ multiplex PCR, lists solely in-frame clones and lacks some. This sample has about 380,000 clones, with approximately 96% found just once.

Sequenced material: memory CD8+ T cells sorted from blood. Sample subset: CD45RO+ cells pooled with CCR7-negative TemRA cells. V gene TRBV28 combines with J gene TRBJ2-7, with D possibly TRBD1 on 6 matching bases. This TCR came from a man in his thirties or forties in good health. The DNA for the CDR3 is TGTGCCAGCAGTATTAACAGGGCATCGGAGCAGTACTTC. This codes for CASSINRASEQYF.